Sequencing of this TCR beta chain was carried out in a study of blood T cell repertoires in COVID-19. Background on the study: The study drew acute and convalescent COVID-19 samples from the United States, Italy and Spain.

Recruitment covered roughly 22 US areas and drew participants whose ages spanned 18 to 89 years. Original processing methods: Estimated nucleated cell counts came from reference gene primer amplification. Some clones are missing from TCRdb's copy, which holds only in-frame ones; the method was immunoSEQ multiplex PCR. The V and J calls and the clone size are those of that table, but D and trimming were determined from the DNA. The sample holds 300,000 to 350,000 clones, 85% to 90% seen once. The sequence was collected from a young woman who had recovered from COVID-19. Sequenced material: PBMCs or T cells enriched from blood (not recorded which).

CDR3 in DNA: TGTGCCAGCAGCTTAGCGACTTCGGGAAACACCATATATTTT. Its protein is CASSLATSGNTIYF. The chain couples TRBV7-9 to TRBJ1-3; D uncertain. V dropped 0 bases and J dropped 4 bases, with 7 bases sitting between them. The CDR3 covers 14 residues. CDR1 is SEHNR, CDR2 FQNEAQ, per germline (reference sequence).